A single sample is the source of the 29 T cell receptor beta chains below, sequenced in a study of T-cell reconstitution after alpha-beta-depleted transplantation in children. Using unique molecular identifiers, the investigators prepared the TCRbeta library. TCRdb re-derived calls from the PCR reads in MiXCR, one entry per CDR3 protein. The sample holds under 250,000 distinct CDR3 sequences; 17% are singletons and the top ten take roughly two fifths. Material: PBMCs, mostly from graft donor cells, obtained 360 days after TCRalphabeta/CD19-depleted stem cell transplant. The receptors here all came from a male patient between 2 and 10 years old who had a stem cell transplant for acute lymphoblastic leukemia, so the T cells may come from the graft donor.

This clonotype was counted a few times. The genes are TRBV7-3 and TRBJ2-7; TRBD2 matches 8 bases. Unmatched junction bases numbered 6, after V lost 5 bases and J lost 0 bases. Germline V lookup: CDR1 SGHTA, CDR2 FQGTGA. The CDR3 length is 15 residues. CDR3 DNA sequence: TGTGCCAGCAGCAGAGAGCGGGGGACCTCCTACGAGCAGTACTTC. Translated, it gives CASSRERGTSYEQYF.

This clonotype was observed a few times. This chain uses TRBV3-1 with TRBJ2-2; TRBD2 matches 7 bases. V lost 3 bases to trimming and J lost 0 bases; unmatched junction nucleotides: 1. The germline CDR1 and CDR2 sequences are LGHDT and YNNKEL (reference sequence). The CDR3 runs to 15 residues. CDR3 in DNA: TGTGCCAGCAGCCAGGGACTACCGAACACCGGGGAGCTGTTTTTT. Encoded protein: CASSQGLPNTGELFF.

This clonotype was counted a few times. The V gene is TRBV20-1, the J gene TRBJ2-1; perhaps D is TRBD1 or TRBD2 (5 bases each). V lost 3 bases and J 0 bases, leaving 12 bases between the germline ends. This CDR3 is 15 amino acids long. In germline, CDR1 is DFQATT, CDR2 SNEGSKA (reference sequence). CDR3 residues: CSARTGASSYNEQFF. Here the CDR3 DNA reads TGCAGTGCTAGGACCGGGGCTAGCTCCTACAATGAGCAGTTCTTC.

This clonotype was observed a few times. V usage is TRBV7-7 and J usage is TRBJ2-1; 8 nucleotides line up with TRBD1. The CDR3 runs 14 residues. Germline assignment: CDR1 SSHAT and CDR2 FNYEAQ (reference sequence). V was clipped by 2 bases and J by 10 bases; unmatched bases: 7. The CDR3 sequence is CASSLQGAGGEQFF. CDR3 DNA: TGTGCCAGCAGCTTACAGGGGGCGGGTGGGGAGCAGTTCTTC.

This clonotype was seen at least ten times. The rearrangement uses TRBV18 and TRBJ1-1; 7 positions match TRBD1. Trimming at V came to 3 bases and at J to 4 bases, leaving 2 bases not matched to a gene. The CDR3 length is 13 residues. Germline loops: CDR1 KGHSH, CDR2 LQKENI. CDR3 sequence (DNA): TGTGCCAGCTCACCCTCAGGGGGCACTGAAGCTTTCTTT. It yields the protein CASSPSGGTEAFF. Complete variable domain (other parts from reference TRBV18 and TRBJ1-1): NAGVMQNPRHLVRRRGQEARLRCSPMKGHSHVYWYRQLPEEGLKFMVYLQKENIIDESGMPKERFSAEFPKEGPSILRIQQVVRGDSAAYFCASSPSGGTEAFFGQGTRLTVV.

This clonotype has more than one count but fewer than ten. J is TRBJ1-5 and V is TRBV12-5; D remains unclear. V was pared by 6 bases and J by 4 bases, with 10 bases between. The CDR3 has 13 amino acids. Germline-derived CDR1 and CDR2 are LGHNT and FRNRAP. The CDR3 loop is CASGEHGNQPQHF. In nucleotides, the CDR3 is TGTGCTAGTGGCGAACACGGGAATCAGCCCCAGCATTTT.

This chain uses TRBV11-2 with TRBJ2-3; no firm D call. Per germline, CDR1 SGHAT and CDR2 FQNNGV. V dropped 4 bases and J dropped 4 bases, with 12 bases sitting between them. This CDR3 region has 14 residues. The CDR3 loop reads CASSSDPYADTQYF. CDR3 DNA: TGTGCCAGCAGCTCCGACCCCTACGCAGATACGCAGTATTTT.

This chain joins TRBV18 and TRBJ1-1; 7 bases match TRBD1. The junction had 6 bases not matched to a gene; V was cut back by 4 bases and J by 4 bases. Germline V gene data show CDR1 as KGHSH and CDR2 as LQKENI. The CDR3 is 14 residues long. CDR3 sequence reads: CASSLDRVSTEAFF. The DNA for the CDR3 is TGTGCCAGCTCACTAGACAGGGTCTCCACTGAAGCTTTCTTT.

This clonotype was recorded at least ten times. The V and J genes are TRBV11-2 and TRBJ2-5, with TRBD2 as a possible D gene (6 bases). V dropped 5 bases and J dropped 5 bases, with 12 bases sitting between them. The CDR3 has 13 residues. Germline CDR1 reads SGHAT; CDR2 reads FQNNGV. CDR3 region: CASSGGIQETQYF. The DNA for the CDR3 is TGTGCCAGCAGCGGGGGGATCCAGGAGACCCAGTACTTC. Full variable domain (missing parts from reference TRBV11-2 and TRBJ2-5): EAGVAQSPRYKIIEKRQSVAFWCNPISGHATLYWYQQILGQGPKLLIQFQNNGVVDDSQLPKDRFSAERLKGVDSTLKIQPAKLEDSAVYLCASSGGIQETQYFGPGTRLLVL.

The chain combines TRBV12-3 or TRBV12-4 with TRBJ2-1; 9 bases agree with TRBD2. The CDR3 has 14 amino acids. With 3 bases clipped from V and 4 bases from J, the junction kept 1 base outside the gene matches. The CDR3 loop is CASSFTSGYNEQFF. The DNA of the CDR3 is TGTGCCAGCAGTTTTACTAGCGGGTACAATGAGCAGTTCTTC.

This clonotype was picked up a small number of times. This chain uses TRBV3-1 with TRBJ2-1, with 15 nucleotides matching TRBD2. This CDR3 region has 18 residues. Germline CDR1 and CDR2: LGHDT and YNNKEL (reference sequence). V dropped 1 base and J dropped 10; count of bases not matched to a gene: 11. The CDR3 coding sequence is TGTGCCAGCAGCCAAGTGTCCGACTGGACTAGCGGGGGGGAGGAGCAGTTCTTC. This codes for CASSQVSDWTSGGEEQFF.

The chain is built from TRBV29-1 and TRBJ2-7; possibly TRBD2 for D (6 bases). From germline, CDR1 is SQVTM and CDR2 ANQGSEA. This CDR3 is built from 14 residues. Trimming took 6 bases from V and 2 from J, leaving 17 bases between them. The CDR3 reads CSVLLWGETYEQYF. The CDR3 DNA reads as TGCAGCGTACTGCTATGGGGGGAAACCTACGAGCAGTACTTC.

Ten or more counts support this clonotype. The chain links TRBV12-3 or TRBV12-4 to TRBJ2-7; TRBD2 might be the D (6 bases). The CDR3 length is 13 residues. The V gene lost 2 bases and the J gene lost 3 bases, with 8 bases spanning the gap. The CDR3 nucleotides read TGTGCCAGCAGTTTACAGGGAGGCTACGAGCAGTACTTC. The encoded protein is CASSLQGGYEQYF.

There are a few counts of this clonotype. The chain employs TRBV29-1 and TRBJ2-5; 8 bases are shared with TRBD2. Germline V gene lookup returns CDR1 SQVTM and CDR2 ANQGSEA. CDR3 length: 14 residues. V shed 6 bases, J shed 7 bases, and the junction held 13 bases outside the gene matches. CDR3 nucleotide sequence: TGCAGCGTGACCGCGCTAGCGGGCGCTTGGACCCAGTACTTC. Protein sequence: CSVTALAGAWTQYF.

The CDR3 region has the DNA TGTGCCACCAGTGGAGGGGAAATGAACACTGAAGCTTTCTTT. Encoded protein: CATSGGEMNTEAFF. The J gene is TRBJ1-1, the V gene TRBV24-1; TRBD1 might be the D (5 bases). CDR1 is KGHDR and CDR2 is SFDVKD in the germline V gene. CDR3 length equals 14 residues. V was shortened by 5 bases and J by 0 bases, with 9 bases between the two germline ends.

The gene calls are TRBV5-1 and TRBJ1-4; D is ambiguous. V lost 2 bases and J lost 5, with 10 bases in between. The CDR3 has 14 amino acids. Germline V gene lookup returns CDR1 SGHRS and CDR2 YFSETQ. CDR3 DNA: TGCGCCAGCAGCTTCGGATGGGAGAATGAAAAACTGTTTTTT. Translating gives CASSFGWENEKLFF.

In nucleotides, the CDR3 is TGTGCCAGCAGTCTTAGTTCGGGACAGCTTTCCTACGAGCAGTACTTC. This translates into CASSLSSGQLSYEQYF. The V call is TRBV12-3 or TRBV12-4, the J call TRBJ2-7, with TRBD1 identical over 7 bases. The CDR3 has 16 residues. The V and J ends lost 5 bases and 1 base, in that order; junction bases with no gene match: 11.

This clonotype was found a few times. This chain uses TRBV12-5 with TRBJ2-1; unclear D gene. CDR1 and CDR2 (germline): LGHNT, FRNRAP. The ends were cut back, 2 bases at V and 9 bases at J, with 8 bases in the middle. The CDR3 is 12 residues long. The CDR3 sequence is CASGLTDSEQFF. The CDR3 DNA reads TGTGCTAGTGGTTTGACGGATTCTGAGCAGTTCTTC.

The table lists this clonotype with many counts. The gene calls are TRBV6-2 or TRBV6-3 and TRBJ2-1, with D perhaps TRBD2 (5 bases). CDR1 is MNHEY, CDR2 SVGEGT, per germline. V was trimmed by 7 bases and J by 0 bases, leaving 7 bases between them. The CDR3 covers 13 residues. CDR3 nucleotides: TGTGCCAGCAACGGGGTCTCCTACAATGAGCAGTTCTTC. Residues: CASNGVSYNEQFF.

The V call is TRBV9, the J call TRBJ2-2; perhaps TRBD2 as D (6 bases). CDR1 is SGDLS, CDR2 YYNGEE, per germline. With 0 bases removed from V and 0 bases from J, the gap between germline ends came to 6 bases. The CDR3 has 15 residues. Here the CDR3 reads CASSVGGANTGELFF. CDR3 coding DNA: TGTGCCAGCAGCGTAGGGGGGGCGAACACCGGGGAGCTGTTTTTT. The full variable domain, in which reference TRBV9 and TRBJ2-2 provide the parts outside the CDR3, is DSGVTQTPKHLITATGQRVTLRCSPRSGDLSVYWYQQSLDQGLQFLIQYYNGEERAKGNILERFSAQQFPDLHSELNLSSLELGDSALYFCASSVGGANTGELFFGEGSRLTVL.

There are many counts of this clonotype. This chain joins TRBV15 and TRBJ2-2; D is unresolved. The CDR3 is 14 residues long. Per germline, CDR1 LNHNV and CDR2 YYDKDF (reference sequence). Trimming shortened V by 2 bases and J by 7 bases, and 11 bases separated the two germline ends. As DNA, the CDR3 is TGTGCCACCAGCAGAAACCTAAGTAGCGGGGAGCTGTTTTTT. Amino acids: CATSRNLSSGELFF.

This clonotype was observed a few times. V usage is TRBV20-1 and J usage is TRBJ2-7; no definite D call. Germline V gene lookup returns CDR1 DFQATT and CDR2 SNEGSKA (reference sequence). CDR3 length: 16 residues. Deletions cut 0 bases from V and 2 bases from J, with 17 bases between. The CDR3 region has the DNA TGCAGTGCTAGAGATATCTTGGCGGTCATGGCCTACGAGCAGTACTTC. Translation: CSARDILAVMAYEQYF.

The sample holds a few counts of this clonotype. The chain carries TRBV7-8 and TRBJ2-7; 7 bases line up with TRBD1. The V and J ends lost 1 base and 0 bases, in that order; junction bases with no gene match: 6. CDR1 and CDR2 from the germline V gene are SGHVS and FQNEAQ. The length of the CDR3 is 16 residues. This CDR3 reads CASSLVGTVSSYEQYF. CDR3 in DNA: TGTGCCAGCAGCTTAGTAGGGACAGTGAGCTCCTACGAGCAGTACTTC.

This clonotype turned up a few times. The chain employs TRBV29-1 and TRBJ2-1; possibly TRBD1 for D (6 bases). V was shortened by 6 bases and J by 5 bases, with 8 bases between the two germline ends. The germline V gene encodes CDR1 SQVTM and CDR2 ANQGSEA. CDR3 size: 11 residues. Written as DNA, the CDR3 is TGCAGCGTAAACAGGGACAATGAGCAGTTCTTC. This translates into CSVNRDNEQFF.

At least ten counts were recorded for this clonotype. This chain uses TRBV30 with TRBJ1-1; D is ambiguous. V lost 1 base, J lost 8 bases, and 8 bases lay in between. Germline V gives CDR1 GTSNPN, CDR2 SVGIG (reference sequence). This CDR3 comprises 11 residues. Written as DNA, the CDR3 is TGTGCCTGGAGTGAGGGATCCGAAGCTTTCTTT. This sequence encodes CAWSEGSEAFF.

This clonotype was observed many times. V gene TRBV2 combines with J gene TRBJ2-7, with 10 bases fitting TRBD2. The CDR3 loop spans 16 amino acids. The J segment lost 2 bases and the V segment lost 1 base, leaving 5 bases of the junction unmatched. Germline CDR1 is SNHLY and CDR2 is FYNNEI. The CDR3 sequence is CASSEERTSGPYEQYF. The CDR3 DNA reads TGTGCCAGCAGTGAAGAGAGGACTAGCGGTCCCTACGAGCAGTACTTC.

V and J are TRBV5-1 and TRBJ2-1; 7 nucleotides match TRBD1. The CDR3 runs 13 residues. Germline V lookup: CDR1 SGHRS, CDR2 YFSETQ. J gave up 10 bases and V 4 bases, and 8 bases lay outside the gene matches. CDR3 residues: CASSPDRVHEQFF. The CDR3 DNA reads TGCGCCAGCAGCCCTGACAGGGTTCACGAGCAGTTCTTC.

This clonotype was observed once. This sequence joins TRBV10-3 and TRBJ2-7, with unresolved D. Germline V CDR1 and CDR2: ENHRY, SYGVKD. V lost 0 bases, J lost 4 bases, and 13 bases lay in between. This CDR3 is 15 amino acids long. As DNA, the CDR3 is TGTGCCATCAGTGAGTCGTTAGACGCCCATTACGAGCAGTACTTC. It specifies CAISESLDAHYEQYF.

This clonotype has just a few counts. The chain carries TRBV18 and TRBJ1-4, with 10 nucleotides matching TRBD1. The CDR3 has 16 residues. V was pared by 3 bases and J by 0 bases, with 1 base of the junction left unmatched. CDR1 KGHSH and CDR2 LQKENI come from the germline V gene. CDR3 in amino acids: CASSPGQGTTNEKLFF. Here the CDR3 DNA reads TGTGCCAGCTCACCGGGACAGGGGACAACTAATGAAAAACTGTTTTTT.